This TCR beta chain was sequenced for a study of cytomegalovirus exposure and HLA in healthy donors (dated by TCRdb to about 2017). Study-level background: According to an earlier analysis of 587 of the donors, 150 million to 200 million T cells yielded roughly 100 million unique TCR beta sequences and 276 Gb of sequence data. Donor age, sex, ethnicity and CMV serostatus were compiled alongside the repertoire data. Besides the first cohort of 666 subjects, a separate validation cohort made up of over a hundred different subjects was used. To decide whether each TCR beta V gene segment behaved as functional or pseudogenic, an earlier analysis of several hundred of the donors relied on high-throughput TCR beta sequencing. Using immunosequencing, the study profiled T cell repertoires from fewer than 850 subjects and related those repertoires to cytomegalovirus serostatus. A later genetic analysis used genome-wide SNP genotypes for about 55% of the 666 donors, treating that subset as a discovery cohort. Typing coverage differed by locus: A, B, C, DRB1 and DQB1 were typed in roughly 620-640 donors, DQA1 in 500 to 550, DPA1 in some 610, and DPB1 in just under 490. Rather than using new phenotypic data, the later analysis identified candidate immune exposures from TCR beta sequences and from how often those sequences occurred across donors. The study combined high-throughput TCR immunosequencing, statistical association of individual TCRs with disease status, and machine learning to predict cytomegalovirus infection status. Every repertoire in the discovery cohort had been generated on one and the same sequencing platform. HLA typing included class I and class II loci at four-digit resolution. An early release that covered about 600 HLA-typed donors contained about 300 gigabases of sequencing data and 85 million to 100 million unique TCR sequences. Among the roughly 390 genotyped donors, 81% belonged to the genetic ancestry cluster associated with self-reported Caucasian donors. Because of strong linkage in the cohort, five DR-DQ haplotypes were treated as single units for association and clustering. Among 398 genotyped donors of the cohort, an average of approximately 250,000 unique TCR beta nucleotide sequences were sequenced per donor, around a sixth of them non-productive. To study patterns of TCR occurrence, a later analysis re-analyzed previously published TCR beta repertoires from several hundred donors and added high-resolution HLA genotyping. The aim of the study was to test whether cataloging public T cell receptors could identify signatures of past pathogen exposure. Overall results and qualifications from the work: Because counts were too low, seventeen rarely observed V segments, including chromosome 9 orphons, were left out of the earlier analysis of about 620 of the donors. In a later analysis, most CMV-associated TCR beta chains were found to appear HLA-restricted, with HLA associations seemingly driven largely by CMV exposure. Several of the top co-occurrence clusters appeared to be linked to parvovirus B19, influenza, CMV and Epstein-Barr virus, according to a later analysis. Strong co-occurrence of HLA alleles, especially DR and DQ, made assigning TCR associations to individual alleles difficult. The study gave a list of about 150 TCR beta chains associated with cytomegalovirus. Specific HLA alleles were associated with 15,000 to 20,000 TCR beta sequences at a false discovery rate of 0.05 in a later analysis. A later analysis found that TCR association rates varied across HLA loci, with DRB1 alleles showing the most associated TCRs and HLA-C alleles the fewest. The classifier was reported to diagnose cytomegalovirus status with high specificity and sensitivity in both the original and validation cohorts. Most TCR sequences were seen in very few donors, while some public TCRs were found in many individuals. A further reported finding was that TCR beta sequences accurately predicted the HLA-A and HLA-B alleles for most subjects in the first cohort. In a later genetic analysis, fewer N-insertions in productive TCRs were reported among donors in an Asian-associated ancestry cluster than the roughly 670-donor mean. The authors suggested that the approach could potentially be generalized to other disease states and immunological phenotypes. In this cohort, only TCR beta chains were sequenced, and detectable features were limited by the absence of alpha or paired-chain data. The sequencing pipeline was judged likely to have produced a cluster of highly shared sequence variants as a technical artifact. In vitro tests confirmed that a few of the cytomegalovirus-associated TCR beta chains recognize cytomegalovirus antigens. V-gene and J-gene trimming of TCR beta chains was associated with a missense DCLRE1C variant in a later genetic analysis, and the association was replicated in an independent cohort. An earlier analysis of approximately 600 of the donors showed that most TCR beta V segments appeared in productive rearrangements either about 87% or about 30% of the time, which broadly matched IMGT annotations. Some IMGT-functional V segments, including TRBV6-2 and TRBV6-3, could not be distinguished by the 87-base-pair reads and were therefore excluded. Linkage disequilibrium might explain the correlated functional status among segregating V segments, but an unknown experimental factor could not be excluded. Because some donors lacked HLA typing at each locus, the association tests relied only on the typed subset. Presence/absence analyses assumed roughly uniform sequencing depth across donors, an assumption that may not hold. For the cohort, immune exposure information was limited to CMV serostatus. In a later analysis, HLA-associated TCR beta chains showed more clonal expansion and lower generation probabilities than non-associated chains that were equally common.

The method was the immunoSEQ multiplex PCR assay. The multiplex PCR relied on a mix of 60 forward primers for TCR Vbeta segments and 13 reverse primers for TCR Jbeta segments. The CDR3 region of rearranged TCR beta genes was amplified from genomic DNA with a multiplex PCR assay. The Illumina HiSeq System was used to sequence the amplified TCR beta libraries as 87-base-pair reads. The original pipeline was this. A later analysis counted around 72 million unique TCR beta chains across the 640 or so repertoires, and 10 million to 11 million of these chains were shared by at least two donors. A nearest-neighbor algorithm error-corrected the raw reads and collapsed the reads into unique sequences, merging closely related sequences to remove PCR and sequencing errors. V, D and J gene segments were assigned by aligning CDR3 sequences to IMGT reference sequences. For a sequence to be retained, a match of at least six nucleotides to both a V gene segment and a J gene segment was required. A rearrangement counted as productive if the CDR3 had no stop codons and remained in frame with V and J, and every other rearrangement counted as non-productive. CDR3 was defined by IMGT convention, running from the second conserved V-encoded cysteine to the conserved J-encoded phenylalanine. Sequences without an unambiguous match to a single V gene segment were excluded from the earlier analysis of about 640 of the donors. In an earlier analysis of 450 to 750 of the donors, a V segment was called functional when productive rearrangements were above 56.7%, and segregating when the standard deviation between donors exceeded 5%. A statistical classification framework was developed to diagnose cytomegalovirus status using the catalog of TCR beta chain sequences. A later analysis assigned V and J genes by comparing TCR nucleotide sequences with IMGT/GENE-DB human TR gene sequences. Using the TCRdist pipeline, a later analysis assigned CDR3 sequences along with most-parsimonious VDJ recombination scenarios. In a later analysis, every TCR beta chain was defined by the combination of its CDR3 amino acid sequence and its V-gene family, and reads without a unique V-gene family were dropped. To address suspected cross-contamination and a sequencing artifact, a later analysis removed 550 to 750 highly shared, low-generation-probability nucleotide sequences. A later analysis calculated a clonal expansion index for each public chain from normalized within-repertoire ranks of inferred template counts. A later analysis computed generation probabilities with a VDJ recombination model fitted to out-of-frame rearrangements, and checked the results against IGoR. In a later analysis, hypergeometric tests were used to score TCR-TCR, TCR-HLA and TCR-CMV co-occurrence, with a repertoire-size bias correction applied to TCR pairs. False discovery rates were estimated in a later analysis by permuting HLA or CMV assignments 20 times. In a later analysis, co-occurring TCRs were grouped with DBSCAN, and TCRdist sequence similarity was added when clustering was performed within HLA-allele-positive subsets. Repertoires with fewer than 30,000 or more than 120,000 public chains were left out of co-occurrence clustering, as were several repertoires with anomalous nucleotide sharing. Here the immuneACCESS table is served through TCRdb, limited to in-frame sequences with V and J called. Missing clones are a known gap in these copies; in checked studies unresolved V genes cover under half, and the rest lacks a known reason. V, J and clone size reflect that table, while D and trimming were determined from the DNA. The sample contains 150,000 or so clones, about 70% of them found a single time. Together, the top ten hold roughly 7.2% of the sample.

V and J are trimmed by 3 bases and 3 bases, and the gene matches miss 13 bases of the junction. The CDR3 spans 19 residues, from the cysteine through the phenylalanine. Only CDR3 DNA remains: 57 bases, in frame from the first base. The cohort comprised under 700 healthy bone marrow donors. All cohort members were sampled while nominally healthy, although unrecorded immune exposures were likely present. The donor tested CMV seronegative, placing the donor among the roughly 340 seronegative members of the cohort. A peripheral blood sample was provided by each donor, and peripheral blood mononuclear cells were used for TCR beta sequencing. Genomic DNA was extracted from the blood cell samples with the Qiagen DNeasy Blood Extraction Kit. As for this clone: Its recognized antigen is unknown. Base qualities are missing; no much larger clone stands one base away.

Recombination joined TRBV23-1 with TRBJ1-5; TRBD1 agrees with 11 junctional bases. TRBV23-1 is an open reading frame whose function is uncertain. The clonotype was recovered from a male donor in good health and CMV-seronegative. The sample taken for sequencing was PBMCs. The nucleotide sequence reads TGCGCCAGCAGTCATTCAGAAAGCCGGGACAGGGGGAACAATCAGCCCCAGCATTTT. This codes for CASSHSESRDRGNNQPQHF.